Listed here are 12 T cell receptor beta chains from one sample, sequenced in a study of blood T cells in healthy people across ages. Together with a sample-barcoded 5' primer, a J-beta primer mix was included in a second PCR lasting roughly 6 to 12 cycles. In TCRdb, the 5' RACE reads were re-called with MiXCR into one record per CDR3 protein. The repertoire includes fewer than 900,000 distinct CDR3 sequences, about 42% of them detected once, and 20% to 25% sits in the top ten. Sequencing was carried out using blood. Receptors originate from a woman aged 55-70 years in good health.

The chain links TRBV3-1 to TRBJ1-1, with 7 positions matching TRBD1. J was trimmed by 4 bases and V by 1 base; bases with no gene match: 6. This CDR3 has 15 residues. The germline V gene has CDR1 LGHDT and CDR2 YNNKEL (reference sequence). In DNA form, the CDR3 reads TGTGCCAGCAGCCAAGGATCCGCAGGGGGCACTGAAGCTTTCTTT. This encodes CASSQGSAGGTEAFF.

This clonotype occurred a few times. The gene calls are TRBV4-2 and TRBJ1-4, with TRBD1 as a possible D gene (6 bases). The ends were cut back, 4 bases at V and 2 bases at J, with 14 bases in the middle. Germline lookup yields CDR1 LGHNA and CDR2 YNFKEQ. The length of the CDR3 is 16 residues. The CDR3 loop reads CASSRGPEGTNEKLFF. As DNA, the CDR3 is TGTGCCAGCAGCCGGGGGCCGGAGGGGACTAATGAAAAACTGTTTTTT.

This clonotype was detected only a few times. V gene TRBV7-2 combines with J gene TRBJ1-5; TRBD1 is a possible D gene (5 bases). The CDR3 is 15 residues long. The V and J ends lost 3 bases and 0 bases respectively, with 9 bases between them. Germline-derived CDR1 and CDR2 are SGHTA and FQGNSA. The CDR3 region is CASSFDSNSNQPQHF. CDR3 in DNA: TGTGCCAGCAGCTTTGACAGTAATAGCAATCAGCCCCAGCATTTT.

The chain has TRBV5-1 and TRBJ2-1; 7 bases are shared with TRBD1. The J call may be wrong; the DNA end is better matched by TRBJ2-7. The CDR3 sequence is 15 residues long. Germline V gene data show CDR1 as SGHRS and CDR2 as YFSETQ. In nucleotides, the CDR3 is TGCGCCAGCAGCACACAGGGGAGCTCCTACAATGAGCAGTACTTC. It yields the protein CASSTQGSSYNEQYF.

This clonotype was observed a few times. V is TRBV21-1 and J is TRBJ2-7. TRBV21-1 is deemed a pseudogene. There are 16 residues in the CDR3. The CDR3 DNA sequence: TGTGCCAGCAGCACTTGGGTCGGATACAGCTCCTACGAGCAGTACTTC. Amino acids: CASSTWVGYSSYEQYF.

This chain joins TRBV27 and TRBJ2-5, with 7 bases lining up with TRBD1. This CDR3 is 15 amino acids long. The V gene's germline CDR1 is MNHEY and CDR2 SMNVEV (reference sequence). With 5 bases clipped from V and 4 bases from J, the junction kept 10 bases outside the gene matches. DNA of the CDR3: TGTGCCAGCAGTACAAGGGGGCAGCCAAGAGAGACCCAGTACTTC. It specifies CASSTRGQPRETQYF.

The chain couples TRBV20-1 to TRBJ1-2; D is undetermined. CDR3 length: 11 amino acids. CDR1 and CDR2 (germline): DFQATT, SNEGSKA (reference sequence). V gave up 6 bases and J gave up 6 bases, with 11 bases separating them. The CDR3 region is CSARRENGYTF. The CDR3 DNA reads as TGCAGTGCAAGACGGGAAAATGGCTACACCTTC.

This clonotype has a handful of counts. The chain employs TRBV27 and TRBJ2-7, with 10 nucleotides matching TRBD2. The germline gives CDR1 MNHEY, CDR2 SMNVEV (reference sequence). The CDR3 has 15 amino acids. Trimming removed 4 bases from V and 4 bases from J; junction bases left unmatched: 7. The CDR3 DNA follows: TGTGCCAGCAGTTCTCTAGGACTAGCGGAATACGAGCAGTACTTC. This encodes CASSSLGLAEYEQYF.

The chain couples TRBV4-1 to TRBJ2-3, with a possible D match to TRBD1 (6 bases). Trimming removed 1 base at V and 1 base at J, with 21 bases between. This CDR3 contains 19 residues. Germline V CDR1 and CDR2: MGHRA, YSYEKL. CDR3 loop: CASSQGGRESGRGTDTQYF. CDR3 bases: TGCGCCAGCAGCCAAGGGGGGCGCGAATCGGGGCGCGGCACAGATACGCAGTATTTT.

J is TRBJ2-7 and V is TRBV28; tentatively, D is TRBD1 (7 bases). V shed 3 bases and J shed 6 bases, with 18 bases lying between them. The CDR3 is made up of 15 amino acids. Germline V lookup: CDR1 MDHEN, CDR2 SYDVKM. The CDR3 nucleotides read TGTGCCAGCAGTTTGTGGCCAGGGGGAGGTGGCGAGCAGTACTTC. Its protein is CASSLWPGGGGEQYF.

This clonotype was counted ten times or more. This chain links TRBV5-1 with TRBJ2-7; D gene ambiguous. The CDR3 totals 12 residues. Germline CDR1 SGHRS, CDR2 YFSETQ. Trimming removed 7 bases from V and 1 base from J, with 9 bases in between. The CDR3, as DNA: TGCGCCAGCGCCGGCTCATCCTACGAGCAGTACTTC. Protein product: CASAGSSYEQYF.

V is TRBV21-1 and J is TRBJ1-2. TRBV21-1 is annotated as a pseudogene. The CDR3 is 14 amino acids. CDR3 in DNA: TGTGCCAGCAGCCCCTCCCCCGACGTTTATGGCCACACCTTC. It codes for CASSPSPDVYGHTF.